These T cell receptor beta chains were read from a single sample in a study of identifying expanded T cells in peripheral blood. Some clones are missing from TCRdb's copy, which holds only in-frame ones; the method was immunoSEQ multiplex PCR. The sample records about 54,000 clones, approximately 89% being singletons. The sequencing input was blood. Receptor source: a person between 18 and 75 years old in good health. Each CDR3 is given with its conserved first and last residue. D genes are given only for firm matches. Some rows mark clone size as missing; the rest say once, few, many or name a class of expanded clone.

CDR3nt	CDR3aa	v_gene	j_gene	abundance	d_gene
TGCAGCGTTGACTTGGGGCAAAACTACGAGCAGTACTTC	CSVDLGQNYEQYF	TRBV29-1	TRBJ2-7	once	NA
TGTGCCAGCAGTCTCAGTGGAAACAATGAGCAGTTCTTC	CASSLSGNNEQFF	TRBV27	TRBJ2-1	NA	NA
TGTGCCAGCAGTTTAAGACAGGGGAGCTACGAGCAGTACTTC	CASSLRQGSYEQYF	TRBV27	TRBJ2-7	NA	TRBD1
TGTGCCACAAGATTGACAGGGGGAACCTACGAGCAGTACTTC	CATRLTGGTYEQYF	TRBV2	TRBJ2-7	NA	TRBD1
TGTGCCAGCAGCTTGGTGGCGGCCAACACTGAAGCTTTCTTT	CASSLVAANTEAFF	TRBV5-6	TRBJ1-1	once	NA
TGTGCCAGCAGCCAAACACAGGGGTCCTATGGCTACACCTTC	CASSQTQGSYGYTF	TRBV5-4	TRBJ1-2	few	TRBD1
TGTGCCAGCAGCTTGAAAATGAACACTGAAGCTTTCTTT	CASSLKMNTEAFF	TRBV5-5	TRBJ1-1	NA	NA
TGTGCCAGCAGCTTAGGGGGGCAGAAAGAGACCCAGTACTTC	CASSLGGQKETQYF	TRBV7-2	TRBJ2-5	once	NA
TGTGCCAGTAGTCCAACCCCAGGGACAGTCCAAAGGATCGCTTTCTTT	CASSPTPGTVQRIAFF	TRBV19	TRBJ1-1	NA	TRBD1
TGTGCCAGCAGCTCGGTGACAGGGTTGGGCTACACCTTC	CASSSVTGLGYTF	TRBV7-9	TRBJ1-2	NA	TRBD1
TGTGCCAGCAGCGTAGCTGTAGGGGGAGAGACCCAGTACTTC	CASSVAVGGETQYF	TRBV9	TRBJ2-5	NA	NA
TGTGCCAGCTCACCACCGCGAGGAGGCCGTGACTCTGGAAACACCATATATTTT	CASSPPRGGRDSGNTIYF	TRBV18	TRBJ1-3	NA	NA
TGTGCCAGCAGTGAAGCGAGATGGGGAGCAAGCACAGATACGCAGTATTTT	CASSEARWGASTDTQYF	TRBV6-1	TRBJ2-3	NA	NA
TGTGCCAGCAGCGGACAGGGCAAGTATGGCTACACCTTC	CASSGQGKYGYTF	TRBV7-2	TRBJ1-2	medium-sized	TRBD1
TGTGCCAGCACCATTTATTGGAAGAACACTGAAGCTTTCTTT	CASTIYWKNTEAFF	TRBV5-6	TRBJ1-1	once	NA
TGTGCCAGCAGTGATTTGGCGAAGCAGACCCAGTACTTC	CASSDLAKQTQYF	TRBV6-1	TRBJ2-5	NA	NA
TGTGCCAGCAGCCTAGAAGAGACCCAGTACTTC	CASSLEETQYF	TRBV4-2	TRBJ2-5	once	NA
TGTGCCAGCAGCTTGGGGACAGGAACTAACTATGGCTACACCTTC	CASSLGTGTNYGYTF	TRBV5-4	TRBJ1-2	NA	TRBD1
TGTGCTAGTGGTTCAGACAGCGCCTATGGCTACACCTTC	CASGSDSAYGYTF	TRBV12-5	TRBJ1-2	few	NA
TGTGCCAGCCGAGTCTCGACAGGGGGCATCAGTGAAGCTTTCTTT	CASRVSTGGISEAFF	TRBV7-2	TRBJ1-1	NA	TRBD1
TGTGCCAGCAGCGTAGCCCTGGACACTGAAGCTTTCTTT	CASSVALDTEAFF	TRBV9	TRBJ1-1	NA	NA
TGTGCTAGCAGCTTAGGACCAAGCACTGAAGCTTTCTTT	CASSLGPSTEAFF	TRBV7-7	TRBJ1-1	NA	NA
TGTGCCAGCAGTTTCGCCGGGGGTAGCACCGGGGAGCTGTTTTTT	CASSFAGGSTGELFF	TRBV28	TRBJ2-2	NA	NA
TGTGCCAGCAGCTTAGGAACGGCAGGGGTGTTCTTC	CASSLGTAGVFF	TRBV7-2	TRBJ2-1	NA	NA
TGTGCCAGCAGCGCTAGCAGCGGGGGGCAACAGCAGTTCTTC	CASSASSGGQQQFF	TRBV6-5	TRBJ2-1	once	TRBD2
TGTGCCAGCTCACAGATAAGGGCCACGAACACTGAAGCTTTCTTT	CASSQIRATNTEAFF	TRBV18	TRBJ1-1	NA	NA